This T cell receptor (beta chain) was sequenced during a study of T-cell memory formation after mild COVID-19. General study results and limits: Second-wave clones that peaked on day 37 lacked confirmed SARS-CoV-2 specificity. Pre-infection memory carried some responding clones, suggesting that cross-reactive memory joined. Day 15 to 85 contracting clones showed balanced CD4/CD8; day 15 to 37 expanders favored CD4+.

Using constant-segment primers, 5'RACE produced TCR alpha and TCR beta cDNA libraries carrying sample barcodes and UMIs. Using its own MiXCR run on the 5' RACE reads, TCRdb lists one record per CDR3 protein. The profile covers fewer than 250,000 distinct CDR3 sequences, with 15% appearing a single time and under 2.5% taken by the ten largest. This CDR3 spans 15 amino acids. Losses at the gene ends were 6 bases for V and 7 bases for J; bases not matched to a gene: 12. As to this clonotype: Its specificity is not known.

V usage is TRBV12-3 or TRBV12-4 and J usage is TRBJ1-5; 7 bases line up with TRBD1. The TCR originated in an adult woman who had mild COVID-19 (a few samples of this study predate the infection). Cell type and time point are not known. The material sequenced was PBMCs or a T cell subset sorted from them (not recorded which). In DNA form, the CDR3 reads TGTGCCAGCAGAAAAGGACAGGCGGACAAACAGCCCCAGCATTTT. It translates to CASRKGQADKQPQHF.